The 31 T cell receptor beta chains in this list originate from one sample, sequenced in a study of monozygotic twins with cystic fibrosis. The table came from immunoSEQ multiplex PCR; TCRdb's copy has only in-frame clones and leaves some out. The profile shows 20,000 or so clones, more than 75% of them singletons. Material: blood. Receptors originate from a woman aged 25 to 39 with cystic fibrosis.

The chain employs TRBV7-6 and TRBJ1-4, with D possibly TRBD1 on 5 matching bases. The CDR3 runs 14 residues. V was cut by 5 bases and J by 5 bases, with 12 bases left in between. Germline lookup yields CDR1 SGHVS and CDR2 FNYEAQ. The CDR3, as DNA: TGTGCCAGCAGCCAGGGACCGCGGAATGAAAAACTGTTTTTT. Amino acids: CASSQGPRNEKLFF.

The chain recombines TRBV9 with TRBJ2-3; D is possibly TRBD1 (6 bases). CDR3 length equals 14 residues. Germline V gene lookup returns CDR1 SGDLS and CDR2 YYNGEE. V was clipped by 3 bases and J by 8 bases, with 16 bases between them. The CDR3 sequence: CASSGLGAYGTQYF. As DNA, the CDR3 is TGTGCCAGCAGCGGCCTGGGGGCCTACGGTACGCAGTATTTT.

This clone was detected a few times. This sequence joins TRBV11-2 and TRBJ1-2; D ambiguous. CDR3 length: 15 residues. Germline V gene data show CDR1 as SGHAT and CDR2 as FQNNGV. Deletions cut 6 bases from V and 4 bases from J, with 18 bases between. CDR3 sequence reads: CASRSLRARAYGYTF. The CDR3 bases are TGTGCCAGCAGAAGTCTTCGGGCCCGCGCCTATGGCTACACCTTC.

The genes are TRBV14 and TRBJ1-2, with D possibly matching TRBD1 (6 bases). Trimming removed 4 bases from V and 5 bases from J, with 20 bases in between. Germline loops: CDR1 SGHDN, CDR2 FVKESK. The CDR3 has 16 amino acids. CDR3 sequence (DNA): TGTGCCAGCAGCCCGATCCTTCAGGGGAGACTTTATGGCTACACCTTC. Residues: CASSPILQGRLYGYTF.

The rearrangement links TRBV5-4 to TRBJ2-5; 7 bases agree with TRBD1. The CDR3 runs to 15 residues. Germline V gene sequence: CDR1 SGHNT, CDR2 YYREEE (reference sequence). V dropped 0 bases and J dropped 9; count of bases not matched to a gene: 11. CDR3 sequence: CASSLGKQGPGAQYF. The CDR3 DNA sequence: TGTGCCAGCAGCTTGGGGAAACAGGGGCCAGGAGCCCAGTACTTC.

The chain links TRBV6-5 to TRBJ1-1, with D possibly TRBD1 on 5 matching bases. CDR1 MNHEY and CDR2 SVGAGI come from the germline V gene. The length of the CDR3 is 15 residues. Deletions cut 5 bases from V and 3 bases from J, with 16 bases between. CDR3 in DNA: TGTGCCAGCAGTACCTTCAGGGAATGGGACACTGAAGCTTTCTTT. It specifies CASSTFREWDTEAFF.

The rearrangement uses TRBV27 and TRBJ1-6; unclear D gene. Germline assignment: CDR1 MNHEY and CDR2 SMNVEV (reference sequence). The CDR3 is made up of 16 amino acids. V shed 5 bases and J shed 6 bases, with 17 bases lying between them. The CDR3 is CASSPTSNWGNSPLHF. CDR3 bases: TGTGCCAGCAGTCCCACGTCTAACTGGGGTAATTCACCCCTCCACTTT.

The chain's CDR3 is CASSENRGATEAFF. The CDR3 DNA reads TGTGCCAGCAGTGAAAACCGGGGGGCCACTGAAGCTTTCTTT. This chain uses TRBV2 with TRBJ1-1, with D maybe TRBD1 (6 bases). The CDR3 contains 14 residues. Trimming shortened V by 2 bases and J by 4 bases, and 11 bases separated the two germline ends. Germline CDR1 and CDR2: SNHLY and FYNNEI.

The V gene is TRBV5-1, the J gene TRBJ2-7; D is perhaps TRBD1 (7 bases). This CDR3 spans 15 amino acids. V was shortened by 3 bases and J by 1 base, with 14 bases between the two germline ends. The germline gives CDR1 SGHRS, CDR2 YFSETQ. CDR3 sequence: CASSSQAGGSYEQYF. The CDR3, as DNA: TGCGCCAGCAGCTCCCAAGCAGGGGGGTCCTACGAGCAGTACTTC.

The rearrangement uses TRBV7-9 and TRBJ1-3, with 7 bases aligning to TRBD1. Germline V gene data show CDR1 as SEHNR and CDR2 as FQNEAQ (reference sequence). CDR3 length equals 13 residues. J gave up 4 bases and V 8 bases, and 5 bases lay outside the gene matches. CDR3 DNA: TGTGCCAGCGGAAGGGGGCGCGGAAACACCATATATTTT. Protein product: CASGRGRGNTIYF.

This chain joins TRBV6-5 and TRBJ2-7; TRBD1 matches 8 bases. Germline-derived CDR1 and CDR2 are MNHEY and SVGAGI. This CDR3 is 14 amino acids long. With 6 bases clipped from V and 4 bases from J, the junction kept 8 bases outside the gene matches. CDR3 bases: TGTGCCAGCAGCTTGGACAGGGACGCTTACGAGCAGTACTTC. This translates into CASSLDRDAYEQYF.

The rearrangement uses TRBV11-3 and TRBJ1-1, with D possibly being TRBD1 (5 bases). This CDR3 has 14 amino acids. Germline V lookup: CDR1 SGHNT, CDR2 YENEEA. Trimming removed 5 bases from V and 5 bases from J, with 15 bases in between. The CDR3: CASSPSSGGTEAFF. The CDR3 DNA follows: TGTGCCAGCAGCCCTTCCTCGGGGGGAACTGAAGCTTTCTTT.

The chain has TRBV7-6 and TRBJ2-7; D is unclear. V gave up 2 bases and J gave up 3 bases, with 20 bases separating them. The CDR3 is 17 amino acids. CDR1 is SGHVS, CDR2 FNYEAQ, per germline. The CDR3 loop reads CASSLSDLVSYGYEQYF. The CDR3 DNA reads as TGTGCCAGCAGCTTAAGCGACCTTGTCAGTTATGGCTACGAGCAGTACTTC.

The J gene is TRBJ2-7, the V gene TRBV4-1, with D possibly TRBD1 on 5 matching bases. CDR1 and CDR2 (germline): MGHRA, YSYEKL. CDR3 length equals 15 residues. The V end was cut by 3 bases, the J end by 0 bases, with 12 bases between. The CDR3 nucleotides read TGCGCCAGCAGCCATACCGACAGATTCTCCTACGAGCAGTACTTC. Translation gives CASSHTDRFSYEQYF.

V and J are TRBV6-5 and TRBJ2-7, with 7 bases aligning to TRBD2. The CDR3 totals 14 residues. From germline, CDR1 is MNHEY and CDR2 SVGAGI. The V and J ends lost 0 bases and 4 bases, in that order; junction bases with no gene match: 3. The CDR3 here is CASSYSRRGYEQYF. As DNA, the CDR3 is TGTGCCAGCAGTTACTCGAGGCGGGGGTACGAGCAGTACTTC.

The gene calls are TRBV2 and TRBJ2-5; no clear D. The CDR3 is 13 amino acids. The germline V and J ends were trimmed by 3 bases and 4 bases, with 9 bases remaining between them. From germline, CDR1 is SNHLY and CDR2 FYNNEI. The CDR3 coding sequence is TGTGCCAGCAGTGAGATGATCCGAGAGACCCAGTACTTC. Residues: CASSEMIRETQYF.

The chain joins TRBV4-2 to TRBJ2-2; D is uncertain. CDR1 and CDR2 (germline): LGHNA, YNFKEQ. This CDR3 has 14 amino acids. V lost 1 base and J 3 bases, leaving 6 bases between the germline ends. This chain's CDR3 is CASSQAAYTGELFF. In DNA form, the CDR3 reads TGTGCCAGCAGCCAAGCAGCGTACACCGGGGAGCTGTTTTTT.

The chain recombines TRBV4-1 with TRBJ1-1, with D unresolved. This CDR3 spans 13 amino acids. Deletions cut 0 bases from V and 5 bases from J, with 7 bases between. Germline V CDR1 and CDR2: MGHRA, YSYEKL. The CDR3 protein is CASSQDGWTEAFF. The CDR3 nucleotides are TGCGCCAGCAGCCAAGACGGTTGGACTGAAGCTTTCTTT.

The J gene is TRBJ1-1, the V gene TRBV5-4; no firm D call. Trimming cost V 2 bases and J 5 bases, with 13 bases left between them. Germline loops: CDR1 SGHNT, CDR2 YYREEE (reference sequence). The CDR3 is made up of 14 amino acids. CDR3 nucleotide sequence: TGTGCCAGCAGCTTACATACAGTACGGACTGAAGCTTTCTTT. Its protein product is CASSLHTVRTEAFF.

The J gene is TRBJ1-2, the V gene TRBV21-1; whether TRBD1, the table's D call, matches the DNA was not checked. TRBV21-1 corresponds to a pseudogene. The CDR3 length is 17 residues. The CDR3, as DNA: TGTGCCAGCAGCAAAGCTCTGGGGAACAGGAATCTCTATGGCTACACCTTC. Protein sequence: CASSKALGNRNLYGYTF.

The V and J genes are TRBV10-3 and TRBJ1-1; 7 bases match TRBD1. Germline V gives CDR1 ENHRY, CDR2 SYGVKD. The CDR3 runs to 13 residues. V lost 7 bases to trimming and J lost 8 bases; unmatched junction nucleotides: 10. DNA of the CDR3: TGTGCCATCAAGACAGGGCTTGAGGGGGAAGCTTTCTTT. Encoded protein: CAIKTGLEGEAFF.

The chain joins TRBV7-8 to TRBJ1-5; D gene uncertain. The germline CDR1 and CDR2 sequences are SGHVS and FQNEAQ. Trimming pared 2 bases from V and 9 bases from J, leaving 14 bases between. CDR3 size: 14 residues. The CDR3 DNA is TGTGCCAGCAGCTTATCGGTCTCGAGGAGGCCCCAGCATTTT. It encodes CASSLSVSRRPQHF.

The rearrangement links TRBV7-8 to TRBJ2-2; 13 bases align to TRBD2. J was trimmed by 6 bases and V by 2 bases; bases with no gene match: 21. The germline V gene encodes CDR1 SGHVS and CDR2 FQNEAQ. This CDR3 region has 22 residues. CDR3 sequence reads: CASSLRVFRSGLAGSGAGELFF. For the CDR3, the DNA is TGTGCCAGCAGCTTAAGGGTCTTTCGCTCGGGACTAGCGGGGAGTGGGGCCGGGGAGCTGTTTTTT.

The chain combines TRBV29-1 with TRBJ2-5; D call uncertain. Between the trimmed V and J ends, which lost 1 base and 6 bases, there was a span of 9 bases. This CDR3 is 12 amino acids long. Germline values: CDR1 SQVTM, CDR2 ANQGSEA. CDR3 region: CSVEVDGKTQYF. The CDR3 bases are TGCAGCGTTGAAGTGGACGGAAAGACCCAGTACTTC.

The CDR3 spells CASNNGGADTQYF. In DNA, the CDR3 is TGTGCCAGTAATAACGGGGGGGCGGATACGCAGTATTTT. This rearrangement joins TRBV19 to TRBJ2-3, with 8 bases aligning to TRBD2. V trimming: 7 bases; J trimming: 6 bases; junction bases outside the gene matches: 6. The CDR3 extends over 13 amino acids. Per germline, CDR1 LNHDA and CDR2 SQIVND (reference sequence).

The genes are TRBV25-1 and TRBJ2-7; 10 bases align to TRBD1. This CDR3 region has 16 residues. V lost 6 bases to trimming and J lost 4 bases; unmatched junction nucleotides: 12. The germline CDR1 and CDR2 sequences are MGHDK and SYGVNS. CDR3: CASSRYQGQGSYEQYF. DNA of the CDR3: TGTGCCAGCAGCCGATACCAGGGACAGGGGTCGTACGAGCAGTACTTC.

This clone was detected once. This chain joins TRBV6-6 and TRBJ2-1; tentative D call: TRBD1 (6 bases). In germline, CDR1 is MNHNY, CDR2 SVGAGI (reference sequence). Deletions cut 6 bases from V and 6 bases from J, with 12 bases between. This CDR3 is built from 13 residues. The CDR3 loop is CASSLQGANEQFF. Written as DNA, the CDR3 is TGTGCCAGCAGCTTACAGGGTGCCAATGAGCAGTTCTTC.

The CDR3 region has the DNA TGCGCCAGCAGCTCGGGGGGACTAGCCTACAATGAGCAGTTCTTC. Translated, it gives CASSSGGLAYNEQFF. The chain couples TRBV5-1 to TRBJ2-1; 8 nucleotides align to TRBD2. Germline trimming cut 3 bases from V and 2 bases from J; bases unmatched to any gene: 4. This CDR3 is 15 amino acids long. Germline CDR1 is SGHRS and CDR2 is YFSETQ.

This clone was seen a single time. DNA for the CDR3: TGTGCCAGCAGCTTGCGAGGGGGGTCCACTGAAGCTTTCTTT. Translating gives CASSLRGGSTEAFF. The chain is built from TRBV5-6 and TRBJ1-1, with D perhaps matching TRBD1 (6 bases). The ends were cut back, 1 base at V and 4 bases at J, with 11 bases in the middle. Per germline, CDR1 SGHDT and CDR2 YYEEEE. The CDR3 is 14 amino acids.

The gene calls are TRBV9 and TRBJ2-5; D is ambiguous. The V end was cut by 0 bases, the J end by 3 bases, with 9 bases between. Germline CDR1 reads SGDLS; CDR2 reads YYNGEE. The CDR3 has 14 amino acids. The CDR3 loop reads CASSVGVQKETQYF. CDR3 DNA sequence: TGTGCCAGCAGCGTAGGCGTCCAGAAAGAGACCCAGTACTTC.

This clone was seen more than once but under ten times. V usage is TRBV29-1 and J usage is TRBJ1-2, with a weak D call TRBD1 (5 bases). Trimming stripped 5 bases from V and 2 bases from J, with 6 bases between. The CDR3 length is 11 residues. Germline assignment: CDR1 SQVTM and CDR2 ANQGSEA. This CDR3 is CSVRQNYGYTF. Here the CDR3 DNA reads TGCAGCGTTCGACAGAACTATGGCTACACCTTC.